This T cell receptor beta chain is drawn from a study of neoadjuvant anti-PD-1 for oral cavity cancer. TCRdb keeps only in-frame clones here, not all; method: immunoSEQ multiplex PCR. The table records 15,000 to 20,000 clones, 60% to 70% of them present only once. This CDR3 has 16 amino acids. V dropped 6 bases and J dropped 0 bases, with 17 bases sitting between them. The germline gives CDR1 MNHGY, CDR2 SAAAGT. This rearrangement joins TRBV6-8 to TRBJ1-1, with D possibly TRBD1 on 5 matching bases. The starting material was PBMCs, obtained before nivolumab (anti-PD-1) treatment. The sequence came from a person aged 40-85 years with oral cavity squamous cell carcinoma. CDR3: CASRAYPGHMNTEAFF. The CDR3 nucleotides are TGTGCCAGCAGGGCTTACCCCGGACATATGAACACTGAAGCTTTCTTT.